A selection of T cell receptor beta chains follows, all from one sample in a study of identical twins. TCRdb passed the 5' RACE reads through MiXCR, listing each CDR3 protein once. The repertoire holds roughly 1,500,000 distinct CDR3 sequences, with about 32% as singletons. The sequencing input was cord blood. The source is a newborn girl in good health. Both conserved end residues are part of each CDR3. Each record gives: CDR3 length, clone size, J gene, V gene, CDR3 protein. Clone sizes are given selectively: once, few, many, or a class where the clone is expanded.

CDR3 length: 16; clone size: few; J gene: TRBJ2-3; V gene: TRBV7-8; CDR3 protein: CASSLAASGSKDTQYF
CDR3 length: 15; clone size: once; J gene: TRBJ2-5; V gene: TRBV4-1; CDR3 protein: CASSQYAGVGETQYF
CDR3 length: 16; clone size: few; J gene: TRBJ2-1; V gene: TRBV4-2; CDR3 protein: CASSQDQSRGRFEQFF
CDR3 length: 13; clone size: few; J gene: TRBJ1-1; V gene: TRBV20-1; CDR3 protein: CSAGRQPGTEAFF
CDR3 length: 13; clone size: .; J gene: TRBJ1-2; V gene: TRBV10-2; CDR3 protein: CASSVRGIYGYTF
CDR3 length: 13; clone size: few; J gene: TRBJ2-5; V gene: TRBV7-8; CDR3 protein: CASILGVQETQYF
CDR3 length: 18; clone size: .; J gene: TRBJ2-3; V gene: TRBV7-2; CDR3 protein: CASSLPGLAGGPTDTQYF
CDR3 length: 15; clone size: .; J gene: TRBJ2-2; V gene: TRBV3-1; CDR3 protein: CASSQGDEHTGELFF
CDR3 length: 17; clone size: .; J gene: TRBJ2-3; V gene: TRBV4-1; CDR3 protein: CASSQGGLAGARDTQYF
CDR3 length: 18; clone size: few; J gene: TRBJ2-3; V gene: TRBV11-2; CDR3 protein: CASSATRTRASSTDTQYF
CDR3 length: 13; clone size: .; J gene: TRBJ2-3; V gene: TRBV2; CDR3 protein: CASAVSWGDTQYF
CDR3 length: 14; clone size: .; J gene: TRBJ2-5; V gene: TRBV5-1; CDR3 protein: CASGPTSGQETQYF
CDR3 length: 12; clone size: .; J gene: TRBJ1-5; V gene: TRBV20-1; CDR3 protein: CSARTPYQPQHF
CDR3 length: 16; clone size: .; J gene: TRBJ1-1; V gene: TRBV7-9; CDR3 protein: CASSSPRAPPNTEAFF
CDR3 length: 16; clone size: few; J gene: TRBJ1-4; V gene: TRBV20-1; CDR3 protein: CSARDRRGATNEKLFF
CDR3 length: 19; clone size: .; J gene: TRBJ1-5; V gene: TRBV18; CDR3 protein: CASSPSGPAPFYSNQPQHF
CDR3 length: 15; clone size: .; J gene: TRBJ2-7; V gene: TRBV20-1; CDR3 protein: CSARGEDRNPYEQYF
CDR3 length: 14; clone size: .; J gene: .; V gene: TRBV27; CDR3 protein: CATWGGSSYNEQYF
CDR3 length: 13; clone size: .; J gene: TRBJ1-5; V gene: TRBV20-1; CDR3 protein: CSALGPRNQPQHF
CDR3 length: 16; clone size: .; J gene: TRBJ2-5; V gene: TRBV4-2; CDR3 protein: CASSHRLAGNQETQYF
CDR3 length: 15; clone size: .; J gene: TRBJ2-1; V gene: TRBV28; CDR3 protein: CASSPPRGQGMEQFF
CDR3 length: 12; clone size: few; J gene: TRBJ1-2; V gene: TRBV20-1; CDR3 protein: CSARSGADGYTF
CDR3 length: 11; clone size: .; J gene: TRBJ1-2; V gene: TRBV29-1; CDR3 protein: CSARLQYGCTF
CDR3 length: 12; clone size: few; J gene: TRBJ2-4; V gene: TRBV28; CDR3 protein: CASQRGWDIQYF
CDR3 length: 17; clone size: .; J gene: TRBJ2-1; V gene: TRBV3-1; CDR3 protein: CASSARTSGGWYNEQFF
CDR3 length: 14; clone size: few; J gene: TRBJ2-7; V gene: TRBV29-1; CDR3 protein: CSVVSTLSSYEQYF
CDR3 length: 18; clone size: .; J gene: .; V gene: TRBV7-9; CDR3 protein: CASSLKGGLAGGHNEQYF
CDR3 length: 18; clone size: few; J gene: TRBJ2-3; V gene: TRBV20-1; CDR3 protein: CSARTSGGAPHSTDTQYF
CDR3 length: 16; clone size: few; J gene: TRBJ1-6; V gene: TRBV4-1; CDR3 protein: CASSQGDRGYNSPLHF
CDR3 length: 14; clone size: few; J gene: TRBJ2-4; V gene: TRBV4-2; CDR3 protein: CASSQWGGRDIQYF
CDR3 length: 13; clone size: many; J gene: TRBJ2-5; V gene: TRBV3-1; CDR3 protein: CATRQGGQETQYF
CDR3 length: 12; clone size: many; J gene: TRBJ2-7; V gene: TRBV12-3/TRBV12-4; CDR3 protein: CASSPTGTEQYF